Listed below are T cell receptor beta chains from one sample, sequenced in a study of Ad26.COV2.S vaccination and SARS-CoV-2 variants. Assay: immunoSEQ multiplex PCR; the TCRdb copy retains only in-frame clones and omits some. The sample consists of 360,000 or so clones, roughly 84% of them appearing once. The sample consisted of peripheral blood, taken in a trial of Ad26.COV2.S vaccine versus placebo. The receptors stem from a person aged 18-65 years who received the Ad26.COV2.S COVID-19 vaccine or a placebo. Both conserved end residues are part of each CDR3. D genes are given only for firm matches.

J gene	V gene	CDR3 length	D gene	CDR3 protein
TRBJ2-3	TRBV7-6	19	NA	CASSLVGRGSIGDTDTQYF
TRBJ2-1	TRBV7-2	13	NA	CASTTGPRVVQFF
TRBJ2-1	TRBV5-1	17	TRBD2	CASSKTSGGGMYNEQFF
TRBJ1-3	TRBV7-9	16	NA	CASSPDVGGSGNTIYF
TRBJ2-1	TRBV11-3	15	TRBD2	CASSLGLAASDEQFF
TRBJ1-5	TRBV19	16	NA	CASSIGGAYSNQPQHF
TRBJ1-1	TRBV7-9	15	TRBD1	CAGHGTDHMNTEAFF
TRBJ2-3	TRBV18	13	NA	CASSIGSTDTQYF
TRBJ2-7	TRBV11-2	16	NA	CASSLAPRDTNYEQYF
TRBJ1-1	TRBV7-6	15	NA	CASSLVVGMNTEAFF